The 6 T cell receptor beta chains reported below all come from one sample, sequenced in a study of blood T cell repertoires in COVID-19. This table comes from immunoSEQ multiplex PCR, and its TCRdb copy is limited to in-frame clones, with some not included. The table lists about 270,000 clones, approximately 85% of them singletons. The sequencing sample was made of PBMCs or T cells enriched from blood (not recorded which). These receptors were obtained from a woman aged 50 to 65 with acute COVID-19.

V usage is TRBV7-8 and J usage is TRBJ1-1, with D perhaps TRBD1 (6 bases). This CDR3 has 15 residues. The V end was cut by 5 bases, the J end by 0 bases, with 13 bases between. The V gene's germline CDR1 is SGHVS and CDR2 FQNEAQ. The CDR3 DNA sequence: TGTGCCAGCAGCGATACTAGGGGGTTGAACACTGAAGCTTTCTTT. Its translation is CASSDTRGLNTEAFF.

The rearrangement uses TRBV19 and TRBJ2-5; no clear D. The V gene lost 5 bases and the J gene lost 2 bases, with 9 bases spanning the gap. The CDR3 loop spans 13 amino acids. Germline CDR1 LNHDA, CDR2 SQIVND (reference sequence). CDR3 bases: TGTGCCAGTAGTGGGCAGGCTCAAGAGACCCAGTACTTC. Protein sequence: CASSGQAQETQYF.

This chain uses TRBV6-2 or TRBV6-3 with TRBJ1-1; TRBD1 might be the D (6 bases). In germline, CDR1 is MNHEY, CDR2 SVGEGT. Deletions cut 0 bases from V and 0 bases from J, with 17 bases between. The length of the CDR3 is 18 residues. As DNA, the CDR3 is TGTGCCAGCAGTTACTCGTACCAGGGGACCCGAATGAACACTGAAGCTTTCTTT. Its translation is CASSYSYQGTRMNTEAFF.

The CDR3 DNA is TGCGCCAGCAGCCAAGATCCTATGTCTACAGGCAATCAGCCCCAGCATTTT. Translation gives CASSQDPMSTGNQPQHF. The chain links TRBV4-3 to TRBJ1-5; D gene unclear. Germline V gene lookup returns CDR1 LGHNA and CDR2 YSLEER. The CDR3 covers 17 residues. Trimming pared 0 bases from V and 2 bases from J, leaving 14 bases between.

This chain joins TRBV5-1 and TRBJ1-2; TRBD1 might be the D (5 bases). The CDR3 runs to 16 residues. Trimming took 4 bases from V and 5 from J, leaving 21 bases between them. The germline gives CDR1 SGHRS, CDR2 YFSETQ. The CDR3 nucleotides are TGCGCCAGCAGCGTCGAACCGGGACTGGACGATTATGGCTACACCTTC. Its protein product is CASSVEPGLDDYGYTF.

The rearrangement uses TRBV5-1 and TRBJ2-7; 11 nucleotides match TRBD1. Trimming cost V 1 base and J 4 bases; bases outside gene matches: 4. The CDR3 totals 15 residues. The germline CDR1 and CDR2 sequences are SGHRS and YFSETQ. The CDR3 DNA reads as TGCGCCAGCAGCTTGCTGGACAGGGGGCTATACGAGCAGTACTTC. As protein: CASSLLDRGLYEQYF.